This T cell receptor (beta chain) was documented in a study of CD8+ T cells in alopecia areata. On this clone itself: Antigen specificity is unknown.

About 5 patients' CD4+ populations were sorted into CD25+CD127- cells. cDNA reverse transcribed from extracted RNA served as the sequencing template. The method was immunoSEQ multiplex PCR; TCRdb's version includes in-frame clones alone and lacks a portion of them. The sample contains about 20,000 clones, 60% to 65% of which appear only once. V lost 0 bases and J lost 2; bases outside the gene matches: 8. CDR3 length: 17 amino acids. Germline CDR1 SEHNR, CDR2 FQNEAQ (reference sequence). The study's findings and limits: For lesional scalp, especially alopecia totalis/universalis, clonality was higher than in normal scalp.

Sequenced material: CD4+ Tregs sorted from blood. This TCR derives from a human donor with alopecia areata. The chain employs TRBV7-9 and TRBJ2-5, with 8 bases fitting TRBD2. The CDR3 bases are TGTGCCAGCAGCTTAGCGCATATGGGACTAGGGCAAGAGACCCAGTACTTC. Encoded protein: CASSLAHMGLGQETQYF.